The present TCR beta chain was sequenced within a study of blood T cell repertoires in COVID-19. This CDR3 is built from 15 residues. CDR1 is SGHDN and CDR2 is FVKESK in the germline V gene. Trimming took 4 bases from V and 1 from J; bases not matched to a gene: 6. The repertoire was sequenced with immunoSEQ multiplex PCR; TCRdb's copy has only in-frame clones and lacks some. The sample includes 150,000 to 200,000 clones, 82% of them seen just once. The chain links TRBV14 to TRBJ2-5; TRBD2 agrees at 7 bases. The TCR originated in a woman in her 30s with acute or convalescent COVID-19. Sequencing was carried out using peripheral blood. The chain's CDR3 is CASSPLLAVQETQYF. Here the CDR3 DNA reads TGTGCCAGCAGCCCGTTGCTAGCGGTCCAAGAGACCCAGTACTTC.